What follows is one TCR beta chain and its context. Germline values: CDR1 MNHNS, CDR2 SASEGT. The CDR3 is 15 residues long. V lost 0 bases and J lost 3, with 8 bases in between. The sample originates from a study of blood T cell repertoires in COVID-19. This table comes from immunoSEQ multiplex PCR, and its TCRdb copy is limited to in-frame clones, with some not included. The sample gives some 200,000 clones, roughly 89% of which show up once; over 3% is in the top ten. Sequencing input: PBMCs or T cells enriched from blood (not recorded which). This sequence originates from a woman in her thirties or forties with acute COVID-19. The rearrangement joins TRBV6-1 to TRBJ1-4; D is unclear. The CDR3 region is CASSEAWRSNEKLFF. The DNA for the CDR3 is TGTGCCAGCAGTGAAGCATGGAGGTCTAATGAAAAACTGTTTTTT.